This is a list of T cell receptor beta chains from one sample in a study of shared clonotypes between healthy human individuals. Sequencing used immunoSEQ multiplex PCR; TCRdb keeps in-frame clones, though not all of them. The repertoire holds over 2 million clones, with about 95% as singletons. Sequences were obtained from naive CD4+ T cells sorted from blood. Source of these receptors: a man younger than 35 in good health. The CDR3 runs from the conserved cysteine through the conserved F or W. D genes are given only for firm matches. The size entry is marked missing in some rows and otherwise reads once, few, many or a size class.

J gene,clone size,D gene,V gene,CDR3 DNA,CDR3 protein
TRBJ2-1,-,-,TRBV25-1,TGTGCCAGCAGTGGAAACAGGGCGGGCTCCTACAATGAGCAGTTCTTC,CASSGNRAGSYNEQFF
TRBJ1-1,-,TRBD1,TRBV10-3,TGTGCCATCAGTGAGTCTAGGACAGGGGGCACTGAAGCTTTCTTT,CAISESRTGGTEAFF
TRBJ2-1,-,TRBD2,TRBV18,TGTGCCAGCTCACCGGGACTAGCGGGAGGGCCGGCAGCCTACAATGAGCAGTTCTTC,CASSPGLAGGPAAYNEQFF
TRBJ1-1,-,-,TRBV18,TGTGCCAGTGCAGACAGACGGAGTACTGAAGCTTTCTTT,CASADRRSTEAFF
TRBJ2-1,-,-,TRBV1,TGCACCAGCAGCCAAGATCAACCGGGGAATGAGCAGTTCTTC,CTSSQDQPGNEQFF
TRBJ2-2,-,TRBD1,TRBV18,TGTGCCAGCTCACCCCGACAGGGCGTGGGGACCGGGGAGCTGTTTTTT,CASSPRQGVGTGELFF
TRBJ2-3,-,-,TRBV29-1,TGCAGCGTAGTACAGGGTGGAAATACGCAGTATTTT,CSVVQGGNTQYF
TRBJ2-1,once,TRBD2,TRBV6-1,TGTGCCAGCAGTGGGGAGAGGACTAGCGGGAGTAATGAGCAGTTCTTC,CASSGERTSGSNEQFF
TRBJ1-1,-,-,TRBV18,TGTGCCAGCTCACCAGTAGAAGGCCTTGAAGCTTTCTTT,CASSPVEGLEAFF
TRBJ2-2,-,-,TRBV5-1,TGCGCCAGCAGCTTAGACGGGACCGGGGAGCTGTTTTTT,CASSLDGTGELFF
TRBJ1-1,-,-,TRBV10-3,TGTGCCATCAGCCGTTTTGACACTGAAGCTTTCTTT,CAISRFDTEAFF
TRBJ1-5,-,-,TRBV7-2,TGTGCCAGCAGCTTATCCCACCTAAATCAGCCCCAGCATTTT,CASSLSHLNQPQHF
TRBJ2-4,-,-,TRBV9,TGTGCCAGCAGCGGGGGTTTACTCGCGGACGCCAAAAACATTCAGTACTTC,CASSGGLLADAKNIQYF
TRBJ1-4,-,TRBD1,TRBV10-3,TGTGCCATCAGTGAAAGACAGGGTGGCGAAAAACTGTTTTTT,CAISERQGGEKLFF
TRBJ1-5,-,-,TRBV19,TGTGCCAGTAGTATGGACGGCCTCAGCAATCAGCCCCAGCATTTT,CASSMDGLSNQPQHF
TRBJ1-5,-,-,TRBV7-9,TGTGCCAGCAGCTTAGGGGGGGCCAATCAGCCCCAGCATTTT,CASSLGGANQPQHF
TRBJ1-3,once,-,TRBV6-5,TGTGCCAGCAGTTCTGGCCCACCTCGGGACACCATATATTTT,CASSSGPPRDTIYF
TRBJ2-7,-,TRBD1,TRBV5-1,TGCGCCAGCACCATGGGCCCCGGGACAGGGAGCTACGAGCAGTACTTC,CASTMGPGTGSYEQYF
TRBJ1-4,-,-,TRBV6-6,TGTGCCAGCAGTTATGGGGGCGAAGGAAAACTGTTTTTT,CASSYGGEGKLFF
TRBJ2-2,-,-,TRBV19,TGTGCCAGTAGTACCCAATATCCGTCCGGGGAGCTGTTTTTT,CASSTQYPSGELFF
TRBJ2-5,-,-,TRBV5-4,TGTGCCAGCAGCTCAGGACTGTCGAGGGAGACCCAGTACTTC,CASSSGLSRETQYF
TRBJ2-1,-,TRBD2,TRBV2,TGTGCCAGCAGGATGACTAGCGGGGGATCCTACAATGAGCAGTTCTTC,CASRMTSGGSYNEQFF
TRBJ2-3,-,TRBD2,TRBV7-2,TGTGCCAGCAGCTTAGTTCCTCCTAGCGGGAGGGCCAGCACAGATACGCAGTATTTT,CASSLVPPSGRASTDTQYF
TRBJ2-1,-,-,TRBV4-1,TGCGCCAGCAGCCAAGAAAGATGGCTTTTCTTC,CASSQERWLFF
TRBJ2-1,-,-,TRBV6-4,TGTGCCAGCAGTGTGAGCTTTCCACCCTACAATGAGCAGTTCTTC,CASSVSFPPYNEQFF
TRBJ2-3,-,TRBD2,TRBV11-2,TGTGCCAGCAGCTCCGACCGACTAGCGAGAGATACGCAGTATTTT,CASSSDRLARDTQYF
TRBJ2-5,-,TRBD2,TRBV5-6,TGTGCCAGCAGCTGGGGACTAGCTGTGGACCAAGAGACCCAGTACTTC,CASSWGLAVDQETQYF
TRBJ1-4,-,-,TRBV6-5,TGTGCCAGCAGTTACTCCATTATTAATGAAAAACTGTTTTTT,CASSYSIINEKLFF
TRBJ2-7,-,-,TRBV6-6,TGTGCCAGCAGTTACGGGGCGGGGGCTGGAGAGCAGTACTTC,CASSYGAGAGEQYF
TRBJ2-3,-,TRBD2,TRBV7-9,TGTGCCAGCAGGGCTAGCGGGAGCGGACATACGCAGTATTTT,CASRASGSGHTQYF